One sample yielded the 22 T cell receptor beta chains listed below, sequenced in a study of T cell responses to AZD1222 COVID-19 vaccine. Here immunoSEQ multiplex PCR was the method, and the copy in TCRdb shows in-frame clones only, minus some. Seen here are approximately 94,000 clones, around 87% observed once, and the top ten hold 3.5% to 4.5%. The material sequenced was peripheral blood, taken on day 0 of MenACWY control vaccination. The receptors come from an adult in good health.

The chain links TRBV5-1 to TRBJ2-2; possible D gene TRBD2, 6 bases. The CDR3 is 15 amino acids. V was clipped by 4 bases and J by 0 bases, with 10 bases between them. CDR1 SGHRS and CDR2 YFSETQ come from the germline V gene. This chain's CDR3 is CASSHGGPNTGELFF. For the CDR3, the DNA is TGCGCCAGCAGCCACGGGGGTCCGAACACCGGGGAGCTGTTTTTT.

The genes are TRBV7-8 and TRBJ1-1; D is possibly TRBD1 (5 bases). The germline V gene has CDR1 SGHVS and CDR2 FQNEAQ. V was cut by 4 bases and J by 8 bases, with 8 bases left in between. The CDR3 runs 11 residues. CDR3 sequence: CASSYDREAFF. The DNA for the CDR3 is TGTGCCAGCAGCTACGACAGAGAAGCTTTCTTT.

The chain is built from TRBV6-5 and TRBJ1-2; D is undetermined. Germline loops: CDR1 MNHEY, CDR2 SVGAGI. Trimming cost V 2 bases and J 8 bases, with 12 bases left between them. This CDR3 is built from 13 residues. CDR3 in amino acids: CASSYATERGYTF. As DNA, the CDR3 is TGTGCCAGCAGTTACGCGACTGAGAGAGGCTACACCTTC.

The genes are TRBV7-2 and TRBJ1-1; 11 positions match TRBD1. The V gene's germline CDR1 is SGHTA and CDR2 FQGNSA. V lost 5 bases to trimming and J lost 4 bases; unmatched junction nucleotides: 6. This CDR3 region has 15 residues. The CDR3 sequence: CASSPGQGGSTEAFF. CDR3 bases: TGTGCCAGCAGCCCGGGACAGGGGGGTAGCACTGAAGCTTTCTTT.

This clone was seen more than once but under ten times. This sequence joins TRBV5-4 and TRBJ2-6; a possible D gene is TRBD2 (6 bases). Germline loops: CDR1 SGHNT, CDR2 YYREEE (reference sequence). V lost 6 bases, J lost 0 bases, and 16 bases lay in between. CDR3 length equals 17 residues. CDR3 nucleotide sequence: TGTGCCAGCATCCCGGGACGGGAGTACTCTGGGGCCAACGTCCTGACTTTC. It yields the protein CASIPGREYSGANVLTF.

This clone has a single count. The genes are TRBV7-2 and TRBJ1-5, with TRBD1 matching 7 bases. J was trimmed by 7 bases and V by 5 bases; bases with no gene match: 8. CDR1 is SGHTA, CDR2 FQGNSA, per germline. This CDR3 is 14 amino acids long. CDR3 sequence reads: CASSEGGGRQPQHF. CDR3 bases: TGTGCCAGCAGCGAGGGAGGGGGCCGGCAGCCCCAGCATTTT.

The V and J genes are TRBV6-2 or TRBV6-3 and TRBJ2-5; weak D call: TRBD2 (6 bases). CDR1 is MNHEY, CDR2 SVGEGT, per germline. The CDR3 is 16 residues long. The V gene lost 2 bases and the J gene lost 3 bases, with 16 bases spanning the gap. In DNA, the CDR3 is TGTGCCAGCAGTTACGTAGGTAGCGGCGGAGAAGAGACCCAGTACTTC. It encodes CASSYVGSGGEETQYF.

In DNA, the CDR3 is TGTGCCAGCAGCCAAGTCAGGGTTGAAAAACTGTTTTTT. Translation: CASSQVRVEKLFF. V and J are TRBV14 and TRBJ1-4, with D maybe TRBD1 (5 bases). Looked up from germline, CDR1 is SGHDN and CDR2 is FVKESK. Trimming pared 1 base from V and 7 bases from J, leaving 7 bases between. The CDR3 is made up of 13 amino acids. Variable domain in full (rest from reference TRBV14 and TRBJ1-4): EAGVTQFPSHSVIEKGQTVTLRCDPISGHDNLYWYRRVMGKEIKFLLHFVKESKQDESGMPNNRFLAERTGGTYSTLKVQPAELEDSGVYFCASSQVRVEKLFFGSGTQLSVL.

The V and J genes are TRBV6-5 and TRBJ1-3; D perhaps matches TRBD1 (5 bases). From germline, CDR1 is MNHEY and CDR2 SVGAGI. V lost 2 bases and J 9 bases, leaving 14 bases between the germline ends. The length of the CDR3 is 14 residues. The CDR3 DNA is TGTGCCAGCAGTTACGGGGGTCGGATTGGCACCATATATTTT. This codes for CASSYGGRIGTIYF.

The chain employs TRBV10-3 and TRBJ2-7; 7 nucleotides align to TRBD1. Germline CDR1 is ENHRY and CDR2 is SYGVKD. The CDR3 contains 12 residues. V shed 6 bases, J shed 5 bases, and the junction held 4 bases outside the gene matches. CDR3 in DNA: TGTGCCATCAGGGGAGACAGGGACGAGCAGTACTTC. It is translated as CAIRGDRDEQYF.

The genes are TRBV6-5 and TRBJ1-2; the D gene is possibly TRBD1 (6 bases). CDR3 length: 15 amino acids. Germline-derived CDR1 and CDR2 are MNHEY and SVGAGI. Trimming stripped 0 bases from V and 4 bases from J, with 12 bases between. Here the CDR3 reads CASSYSRGGGYGYTF. CDR3 sequence (DNA): TGTGCCAGCAGTTACTCGAGGGGGGGTGGCTATGGCTACACCTTC.

The chain is built from TRBV5-1 and TRBJ1-1; no definite D call. The germline gives CDR1 SGHRS, CDR2 YFSETQ. The CDR3 totals 16 residues. The V end lost 0 bases, the J end lost 1 base, and 13 bases lay between the germline ends. Here the CDR3 DNA reads TGCGCCAGCAGCTTGGAGGAAAGGACCGCGAACACTGAAGCTTTCTTT. It yields the protein CASSLEERTANTEAFF.

In DNA, the CDR3 is TGCGCCAGCAGCCCCACAGGGGCGCCCGGGGAGCTGTTTTTT. It yields the protein CASSPTGAPGELFF. The chain uses TRBV5-1 and TRBJ2-2; 7 bases agree with TRBD1. Trimming removed 4 bases from V and 6 bases from J; junction bases left unmatched: 6. Germline V gives CDR1 SGHRS, CDR2 YFSETQ. The CDR3 contains 14 residues.

J is TRBJ1-2 and V is TRBV7-2; D is possibly TRBD1 (6 bases). Germline-derived CDR1 and CDR2 are SGHTA and FQGNSA. The CDR3 is 15 amino acids. Trimming removed 3 bases from V and 8 bases from J, with 19 bases in between. The CDR3 coding sequence is TGTGCCAGCAGCTTCGCACAGAACAGGGTGAGGGGCTACACCTTC. It specifies CASSFAQNRVRGYTF.

This chain uses TRBV5-1 with TRBJ2-3; 10 positions match TRBD2. The CDR3 is 16 amino acids. The junction had 5 bases not matched to a gene; V was cut back by 3 bases and J by 1 base. Germline-derived CDR1 and CDR2 are SGHRS and YFSETQ. The chain's CDR3 is CASSSGLAEGTDTQYF. CDR3 coding DNA: TGCGCCAGCAGCTCCGGACTAGCGGAGGGCACAGATACGCAGTATTTT.

The chain is built from TRBV12-5 and TRBJ2-2, with 9 bases that match TRBD1. This CDR3 region has 16 residues. Germline lookup yields CDR1 LGHNT and CDR2 FRNRAP. V was pared by 3 bases and J by 3 bases, with 5 bases of the junction left unmatched. CDR3 in amino acids: CASGFGDRVDTGELFF. The CDR3 region has the DNA TGTGCTAGTGGTTTTGGGGACAGGGTGGACACCGGGGAGCTGTTTTTT.

This rearrangement joins TRBV3-1 (or the pseudogene TRBV3-2) to TRBJ1-2; 8 bases line up with TRBD1. This CDR3 spans 19 amino acids. Germline loops: CDR1 LGHDT, CDR2 YNNKEL (reference sequence). The J segment lost 0 bases and the V segment lost 2 bases, leaving 14 bases of the junction unmatched. CDR3 loop: CASSQSGTGGTATNYGYTF. The CDR3 nucleotides are TGTGCCAGCAGCCAAAGCGGGACAGGTGGTACCGCGACTAACTATGGCTACACCTTC.

The chain is built from TRBV18 and TRBJ1-3; TRBD1 aligns across 9 bases. The CDR3 contains 16 residues. In germline, CDR1 is KGHSH, CDR2 LQKENI. V lost 4 bases and J lost 4; bases outside the gene matches: 8. The CDR3 sequence is CASSLRDRASGNTIYF. The CDR3 DNA reads as TGTGCCAGCTCACTCCGGGACAGGGCGTCCGGAAACACCATATATTTT. The whole variable domain, filled in from reference TRBV18 and TRBJ1-3, reads NAGVMQNPRHLVRRRGQEARLRCSPMKGHSHVYWYRQLPEEGLKFMVYLQKENIIDESGMPKERFSAEFPKEGPSILRIQQVVRGDSAAYFCASSLRDRASGNTIYFGEGSWLTVV.

The chain couples TRBV29-1 to TRBJ1-2; 7 bases align to TRBD1. CDR3 length equals 12 residues. Germline V gene lookup returns CDR1 SQVTM and CDR2 ANQGSEA. The trim removed 6 bases at V and 7 bases at J, leaving 8 bases unmatched. Written as DNA, the CDR3 is TGCAGCGTCGAGGGGCAGGGGGTTGGCTACACCTTC. As protein: CSVEGQGVGYTF.

V and J are TRBV7-2 and TRBJ2-5, with D tentatively TRBD1 (5 bases). Germline V gene lookup returns CDR1 SGHTA and CDR2 FQGNSA. V was shortened by 4 bases and J by 5 bases, with 17 bases between the two germline ends. The CDR3 is 15 amino acids. The CDR3 region has the DNA TGTGCCAGCAGCTACGGACATTCTAAGGGGGAGACCCAGTACTTC. This codes for CASSYGHSKGETQYF.

This clone was counted between two and nine times. The chain combines TRBV27 with TRBJ1-1; a weak D match, TRBD1 (5 bases). The V gene's germline CDR1 is MNHEY and CDR2 SMNVEV (reference sequence). The CDR3 extends over 14 amino acids. Trimming stripped 3 bases from V and 5 bases from J, with 13 bases between. The CDR3 protein is CASSFVREGTEAFF. The CDR3 region has the DNA TGTGCCAGCAGTTTTGTCAGGGAGGGAACTGAAGCTTTCTTT.

The genes are TRBV25-1 and TRBJ2-1; D tentatively fits TRBD1 or TRBD2 (6 bases each). There are 15 residues in the CDR3. The germline V gene encodes CDR1 MGHDK and CDR2 SYGVNS. The ends were cut back, 6 bases at V and 8 bases at J, with 20 bases in the middle. The CDR3 protein is CASSGPGAWGDEQFF. Written as DNA, the CDR3 is TGTGCCAGCAGCGGCCCGGGGGCCTGGGGGGATGAGCAGTTCTTC.